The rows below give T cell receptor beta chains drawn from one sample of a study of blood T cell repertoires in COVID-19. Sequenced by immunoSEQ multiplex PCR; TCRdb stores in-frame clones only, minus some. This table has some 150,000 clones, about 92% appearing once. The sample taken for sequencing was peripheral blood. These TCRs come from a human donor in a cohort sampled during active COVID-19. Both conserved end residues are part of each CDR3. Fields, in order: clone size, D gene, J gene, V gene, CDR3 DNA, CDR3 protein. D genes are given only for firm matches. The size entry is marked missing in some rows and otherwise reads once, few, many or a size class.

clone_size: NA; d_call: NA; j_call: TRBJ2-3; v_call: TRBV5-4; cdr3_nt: TGTGCCAGCAGCTTGGGCGGGGTGTCAATCCGGGGGGATACGCAGTATTTT; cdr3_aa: CASSLGGVSIRGDTQYF
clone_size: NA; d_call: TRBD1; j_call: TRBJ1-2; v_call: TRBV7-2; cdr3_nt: TGTGCCAGCAGCTCCCAGGGGGACAGGTTCTATGGCTACACCTTC; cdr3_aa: CASSSQGDRFYGYTF
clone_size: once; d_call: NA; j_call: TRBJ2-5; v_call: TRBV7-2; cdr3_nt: TGTGCCAGCAGCTTAGCCGGAGCCCAAGAAACCCAGTACTTC; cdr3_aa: CASSLAGAQETQYF
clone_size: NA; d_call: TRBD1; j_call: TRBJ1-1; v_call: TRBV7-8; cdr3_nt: TGTGCCAGCAGCCCCCTGACAGGGACTGAAGCTTTCTTT; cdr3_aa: CASSPLTGTEAFF
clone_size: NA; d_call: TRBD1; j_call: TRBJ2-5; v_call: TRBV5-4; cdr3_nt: TGTGCCAGCAGCGCACAGGGGCATCAAGAGACCCAGTACTTC; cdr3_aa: CASSAQGHQETQYF
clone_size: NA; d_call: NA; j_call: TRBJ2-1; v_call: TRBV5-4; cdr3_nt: TGTGCCAGCAGCCCGCGCAGGGGGGAATCCTACAATGAGCAGTTCTTC; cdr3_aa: CASSPRRGESYNEQFF
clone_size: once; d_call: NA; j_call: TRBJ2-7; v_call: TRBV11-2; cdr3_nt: TGTGCCAGCAGCTTAGCCAGGGGATCGGTCTACTACGAGCAGTACTTC; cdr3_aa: CASSLARGSVYYEQYF
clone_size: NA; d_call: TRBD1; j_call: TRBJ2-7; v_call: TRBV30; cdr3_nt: TGTGCCTGGAGTGGACCGATCGGGACAGGGACCTACGAGCAGTACTTC; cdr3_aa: CAWSGPIGTGTYEQYF
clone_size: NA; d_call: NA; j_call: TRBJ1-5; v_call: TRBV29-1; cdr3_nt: TGCAGCGTTGGGGACACCGATCAGCCCCAGCATTTT; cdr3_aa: CSVGDTDQPQHF
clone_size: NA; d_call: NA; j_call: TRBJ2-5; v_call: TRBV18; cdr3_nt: TGTGCCAGCTCACCCCGGGAGACCCAGTACTTC; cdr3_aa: CASSPRETQYF
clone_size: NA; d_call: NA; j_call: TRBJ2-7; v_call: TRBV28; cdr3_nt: TGTGCCAGCAGTTTATCAGGACACTCCTACGAGCAGTACTTC; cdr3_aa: CASSLSGHSYEQYF
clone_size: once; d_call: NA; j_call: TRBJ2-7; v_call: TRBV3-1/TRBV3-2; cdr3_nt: TGTGCCAGCAGCCACAACACCCGGGACATTTTAGGCGAGCAGTACTTC; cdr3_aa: CASSHNTRDILGEQYF
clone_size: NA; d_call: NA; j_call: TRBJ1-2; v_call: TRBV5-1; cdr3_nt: TGCGCCAGCAGCCAAAGGACAGAGAACTATGGCTACACCTTC; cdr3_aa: CASSQRTENYGYTF
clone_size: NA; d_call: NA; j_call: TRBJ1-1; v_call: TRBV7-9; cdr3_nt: TGTGCCAGCAGCTCTACTGAAGCTTTCTTT; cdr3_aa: CASSSTEAFF
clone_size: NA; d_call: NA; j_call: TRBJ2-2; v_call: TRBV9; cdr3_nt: TGTGCCAGCAGCGTAGGTGGGACATCGAACACCGGGGAGCTGTTTTTT; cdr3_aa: CASSVGGTSNTGELFF
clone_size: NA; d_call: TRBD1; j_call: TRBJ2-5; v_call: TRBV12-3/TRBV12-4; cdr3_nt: TGTGCCAGCAAACAGGGGGCCGAAGAGACCCAGTACTTC; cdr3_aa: CASKQGAEETQYF
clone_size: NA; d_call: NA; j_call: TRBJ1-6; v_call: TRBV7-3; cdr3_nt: TGTGCCAGCAGCTTAGAGGGGGGGAGCTCCTATAATTCACCCCTCCACTTT; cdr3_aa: CASSLEGGSSYNSPLHF
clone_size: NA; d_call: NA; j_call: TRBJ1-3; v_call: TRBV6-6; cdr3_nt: TGTGCCAGCGAGTCCGGGGGAGACACCATATATTTT; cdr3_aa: CASESGGDTIYF
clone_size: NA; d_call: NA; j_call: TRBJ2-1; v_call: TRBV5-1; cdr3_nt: TGCGCCAGCAGCTTGGTTGGGGGCAGGGGTGTCGATGAGCAGTTCTTC; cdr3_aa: CASSLVGGRGVDEQFF
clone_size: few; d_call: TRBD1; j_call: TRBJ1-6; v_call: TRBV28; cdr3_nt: TGTGCCAGCAGTTCATACTCCGGGACAGGGTCTGGGAGAGGAACCTGGGCCACAGATTCACCCCTCCACTTT; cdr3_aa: CASSSYSGTGSGRGTWATDSPLHF
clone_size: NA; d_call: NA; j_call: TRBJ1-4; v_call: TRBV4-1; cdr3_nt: TGCGCCAGCAGCCAAGGCTCAGGGGTGGGTGAAAAACTGTTTTTT; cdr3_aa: CASSQGSGVGEKLFF
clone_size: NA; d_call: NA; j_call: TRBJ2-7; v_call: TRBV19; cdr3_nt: TGTGCCAGTAGTAGGACAAAAGCCTACGAGCAGTACTTC; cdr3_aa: CASSRTKAYEQYF
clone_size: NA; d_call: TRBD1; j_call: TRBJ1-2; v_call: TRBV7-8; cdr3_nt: TGTGCCAGCAGCCACCGGGACAGAAGCTATGGCTACACCTTC; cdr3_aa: CASSHRDRSYGYTF
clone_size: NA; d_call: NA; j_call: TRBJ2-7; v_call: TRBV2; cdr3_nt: TGTGCCAGCAGTCCAGATTACGAGCAGTACTTC; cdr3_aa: CASSPDYEQYF
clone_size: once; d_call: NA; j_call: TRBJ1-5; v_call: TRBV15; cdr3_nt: TGTGCCACCAGCAGAGTAGAGAGCAATCAGCCCCAGCATTTT; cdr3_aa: CATSRVESNQPQHF
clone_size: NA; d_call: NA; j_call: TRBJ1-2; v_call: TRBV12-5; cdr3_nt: TGTGCTAGTGGTTTGGTATCTTCAGGACAACCGTACTATGGCTACACCTTC; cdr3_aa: CASGLVSSGQPYYGYTF
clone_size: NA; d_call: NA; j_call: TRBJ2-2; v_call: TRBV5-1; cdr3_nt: TGCGCCAGCAGCTTGGGGACAGCTTCGAACACCGGGGAGCTGTTTTTT; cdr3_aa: CASSLGTASNTGELFF
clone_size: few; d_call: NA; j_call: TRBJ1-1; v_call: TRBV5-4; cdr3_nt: TGTGCCAGCAGCTTCAGTCAGGGGTATACTGAAGCTTTCTTT; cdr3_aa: CASSFSQGYTEAFF
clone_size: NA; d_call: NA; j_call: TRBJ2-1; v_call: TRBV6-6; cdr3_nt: TGTGCCAGCAGTTACCAGGAGGGCGTCCAGGAGCAGTTCTTC; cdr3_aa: CASSYQEGVQEQFF